One and the same sample provided the 25 T cell receptor beta chains below, sequenced in a study of response to subunit inactivated influenza vaccine. TCRdb re-called the RT-PCR reads through MiXCR, storing one row per CDR3 protein. This sample has approximately 730,000 distinct CDR3 sequences; approximately 15% occur once, and the top ten carry around 7.3%. The material was PBMCs from blood, obtained 14 to 15 days before vaccination. All receptors come from a middle-aged man who received an inactivated influenza vaccine.

The chain combines TRBV25-1 with TRBJ1-2; D remains ambiguous. This CDR3 has 13 amino acids. V was pared by 1 base and J by 6 bases, with 9 bases between. Germline CDR1 is MGHDK and CDR2 is SYGVNS. This CDR3 is CASSELRADGYTF. Here the CDR3 DNA reads TGTGCCAGCAGTGAATTACGGGCTGATGGCTACACCTTC.

Here the CDR3 reads CASSPTPRGRGQFF. The CDR3 bases are TGTGCCAGCAGTCCCACTCCTAGGGGTCGAGGGCAGTTCTTC. This sequence joins TRBV28 and TRBJ2-1, with D tentatively TRBD1 (5 bases). Trimming cost V 5 bases and J 12 bases, with 20 bases left between them. Per germline, CDR1 MDHEN and CDR2 SYDVKM. The CDR3 spans 14 residues.

This clonotype was detected a few times. The chain couples TRBV20-1 to TRBJ1-1, with no clear D. The CDR3 length is 12 residues. Germline V gene data show CDR1 as DFQATT and CDR2 as SNEGSKA (reference sequence). The ends were cut back, 3 bases at V and 5 bases at J, with 10 bases in the middle. The CDR3 sequence is CSASNPGTEAFF. The CDR3 bases are TGCAGTGCTAGTAATCCGGGGACTGAAGCTTTCTTT.

This rearrangement joins TRBV7-2 to TRBJ2-7, with D maybe TRBD2 (6 bases). The length of the CDR3 is 17 residues. V dropped 1 base and J dropped 0 bases, with 16 bases sitting between them. CDR1 SGHTA and CDR2 FQGNSA come from the germline V gene. The CDR3 loop reads CASSLVGTGESSYEQYF. In DNA, the CDR3 is TGTGCCAGCAGCTTAGTAGGTACGGGAGAGAGCTCCTACGAGCAGTACTTC.

The chain joins TRBV28 to TRBJ1-6; D is uncertain. CDR1 is MDHEN and CDR2 is SYDVKM in the germline V gene. The ends were cut back, 10 bases at V and 7 bases at J, with 20 bases in the middle. The CDR3 is made up of 15 amino acids. The CDR3 loop is CAIGPTDRWNSPLHF. The CDR3 nucleotides read TGTGCCATCGGACCGACGGACCGGTGGAATTCACCCCTCCACTTT.

This clonotype showed up just a few times. This sequence joins TRBV4-3 and TRBJ1-1; the match to TRBD1 covers 9 bases. CDR1 is LGHNA, CDR2 YSLEER, per germline. J was trimmed by 4 bases and V by 6 bases; bases with no gene match: 3. The length of the CDR3 is 13 residues. The CDR3 region is CASSDRGSTEAFF. The CDR3 bases are TGCGCCAGCAGTGACAGGGGGAGCACTGAAGCTTTCTTT.

V gene TRBV14 combines with J gene TRBJ2-1; TRBD2 matches at 7 bases. From germline, CDR1 is SGHDN and CDR2 FVKESK. The V and J ends lost 3 bases and 4 bases, in that order; junction bases with no gene match: 15. The CDR3 spans 18 residues. The CDR3 sequence: CASSQRRFRREFYNEQFF. Here the CDR3 DNA reads TGTGCCAGCAGCCAGAGGAGGTTTAGGCGGGAGTTTTACAATGAGCAGTTCTTC. The complete variable domain, with remaining parts taken from reference TRBV14 and TRBJ2-1, reads EAGVTQFPSHSVIEKGQTVTLRCDPISGHDNLYWYRRVMGKEIKFLLHFVKESKQDESGMPNNRFLAERTGGTYSTLKVQPAELEDSGVYFCASSQRRFRREFYNEQFFGPGTRLTVL.

The chain is built from TRBV12-3 or TRBV12-4 and TRBJ1-4, with D unclear. The V and J ends lost 8 bases and 5 bases respectively, with 12 bases between them. CDR3 length: 13 amino acids. In DNA, the CDR3 is TGTGCCAGCCGGAGGTCGGGGAATGAAAAACTGTTTTTT. Translated: CASRRSGNEKLFF.

The chain couples TRBV12-3 or TRBV12-4 to TRBJ1-1; no firm D call. There are 15 residues in the CDR3. With 2 bases removed from V and 1 base from J, the gap between germline ends came to 11 bases. The CDR3 loop is CASSLYRTENTEAFF. DNA for the CDR3: TGTGCCAGCAGTTTATATAGGACCGAGAACACTGAAGCTTTCTTT.

This rearrangement joins TRBV18 to TRBJ2-2; the match to TRBD2 covers 15 bases. Germline CDR1 KGHSH, CDR2 LQKENI. The CDR3 contains 17 residues. The ends lost 0 bases at V and 6 bases at J; junction bases unmatched: 2. DNA of the CDR3: TGTGCCAGCTCACCACCGGGACTAGCGGGAGGATCCGGGGAGCTGTTTTTT. Amino acids: CASSPPGLAGGSGELFF.

This clonotype was observed many times. J is TRBJ1-1 and V is TRBV29-1; a possible D gene is TRBD1 (5 bases). Trimming took 4 bases from V and 1 from J, leaving 7 bases between them. CDR3 length equals 12 residues. In germline, CDR1 is SQVTM, CDR2 ANQGSEA. CDR3 DNA: TGCAGCGTTGGTGGGGGGAACACTGAAGCTTTCTTT. It is translated as CSVGGGNTEAFF.

This clonotype was observed at least ten times. V is TRBV20-1 and J is TRBJ2-5, with D possibly TRBD1 on 6 matching bases. CDR1 DFQATT and CDR2 SNEGSKA come from the germline V gene (reference sequence). Trimming stripped 1 base from V and 3 bases from J, with 15 bases between. CDR3 length: 15 amino acids. The CDR3 loop reads CSARVGAKPEETQYF. CDR3 bases: TGCAGTGCTAGAGTGGGGGCAAAGCCCGAAGAGACCCAGTACTTC.

The table lists this clonotype with many counts. The J gene is TRBJ2-1, the V gene TRBV4-3; D might be TRBD2 (7 bases). Germline CDR1 and CDR2: LGHNA and YSLEER. The V and J ends lost 4 bases and 15 bases respectively, with 19 bases between them. This CDR3 has 13 amino acids. CDR3 DNA sequence: TGCGCCAGCAGCCGGGCATTAGGGGGGGTTTTGTTCTTC. Amino acids: CASSRALGGVLFF.

V gene TRBV10-3 combines with J gene TRBJ2-4; 12 bases agree with TRBD2. Germline V gene lookup returns CDR1 ENHRY and CDR2 SYGVKD. The J segment lost 3 bases and the V segment lost 2 bases, leaving 8 bases of the junction unmatched. The CDR3 totals 18 residues. The CDR3 loop is CAISEELAGGSVKNIQYF. CDR3 DNA sequence: TGTGCCATCAGTGAGGAGCTAGCGGGGGGGTCTGTCAAAAACATTCAGTACTTC.

The table lists this clonotype with many counts. The rearrangement joins TRBV29-1 to TRBJ2-7; 7 bases are a match to TRBD2. Germline values: CDR1 SQVTM, CDR2 ANQGSEA. Trimming at V came to 4 bases and at J to 2 bases, leaving 5 bases not matched to a gene. The CDR3 consists of 13 residues. The CDR3 DNA sequence: TGCAGCGTTGGGACTAGGGCCACCTACGAGCAGTACTTC. Translating it yields CSVGTRATYEQYF.

This clonotype was picked up many times. The chain has TRBV13 and TRBJ1-2, with 8 positions matching TRBD1. The CDR3 sequence is 14 residues long. Per germline, CDR1 PRHDT and CDR2 FYEKMQ (reference sequence). The trim removed 5 bases at V and 8 bases at J, leaving 10 bases unmatched. The CDR3 reads CASSTTGGSGGYTF. The CDR3 DNA reads TGTGCCAGCAGCACCACAGGGGGATCTGGGGGCTACACCTTC.

In this sample, this clonotype turned up many times. The genes are TRBV5-1 and TRBJ1-2; no firm D call. The CDR3 loop spans 14 amino acids. Trimming pared 4 bases from V and 0 bases from J, leaving 10 bases between. Germline V gene sequence: CDR1 SGHRS, CDR2 YFSETQ. For the CDR3, the DNA is TGCGCCAGCAGCCTGGGGATTTCTAACTATGGCTACACCTTC. Translating it yields CASSLGISNYGYTF.

This clonotype was seen at least ten times. This sequence joins TRBV12-3 or TRBV12-4 and TRBJ2-2; 9 bases are a match to TRBD1. V lost 6 bases, J lost 4 bases, and 6 bases stayed unmatched. The CDR3 consists of 15 residues. The CDR3 loop reads CASSPGQGSTGELFF. The CDR3 nucleotides read TGTGCCAGCAGCCCGGGACAGGGCAGCACCGGGGAGCTGTTTTTT.

V and J are TRBV5-5 and TRBJ2-5; tentatively, D is TRBD2 (5 bases). The CDR3 contains 12 residues. V lost 4 bases and J lost 5, with 9 bases in between. CDR1 and CDR2 (germline): SGHKS, YYEKEE (reference sequence). In DNA, the CDR3 is TGTGCCAGCAGCGCCCTAGCTGAGACCCAGTACTTC. Protein product: CASSALAETQYF.

This clonotype was seen at least ten times. The rearrangement uses TRBV11-2 and TRBJ1-1; D possibly corresponds to TRBD1 (6 bases). Germline-derived CDR1 and CDR2 are SGHAT and FQNNGV. V was clipped by 5 bases and J by 0 bases, with 13 bases between them. The CDR3 contains 15 residues. CDR3 sequence: CASSPLGGLNTEAFF. Here the CDR3 DNA reads TGTGCCAGCAGCCCACTGGGGGGCCTGAACACTGAAGCTTTCTTT.

This clonotype was seen only a few times. The J gene is TRBJ1-1, the V gene TRBV12-3 or TRBV12-4; D may be TRBD1 (6 bases). V was trimmed by 5 bases and J by 3 bases, leaving 13 bases between them. This CDR3 region has 14 residues. The CDR3 sequence is CASSPTGRDTEAFF. DNA for the CDR3: TGTGCCAGCAGTCCCACAGGGAGGGACACTGAAGCTTTCTTT.

In this sample, this clonotype turned up many times. J is TRBJ2-7 and V is TRBV5-1; 7 bases are a match to TRBD2. J gave up 0 bases and V 4 bases, and 4 bases lay outside the gene matches. Germline V gene sequence: CDR1 SGHRS, CDR2 YFSETQ. The length of the CDR3 is 14 residues. The CDR3: CASSTSGTSYEQYF. The DNA of the CDR3 is TGCGCCAGCAGCACCAGCGGGACCTCCTACGAGCAGTACTTC.

This rearrangement joins TRBV9 to TRBJ2-2; 9 nucleotides align to TRBD2. The CDR3 is 15 amino acids. In germline, CDR1 is SGDLS, CDR2 YYNGEE. Trimming took 3 bases from V and 5 from J; bases not matched to a gene: 5. The DNA for the CDR3 is TGTGCCAGCAGCGCCGGGACTAGCATGACCGGGGAGCTGTTTTTT. This encodes CASSAGTSMTGELFF.

The chain has TRBV20-1 and TRBJ1-2; 9 bases line up with TRBD1. The CDR3 runs 17 residues. Germline-derived CDR1 and CDR2 are DFQATT and SNEGSKA (reference sequence). J lost 0 bases, V lost 2 bases, and 10 bases had no gene match. The CDR3: CSARSKGQGGSNYGYTF. The CDR3, as DNA: TGCAGTGCTAGATCTAAGGGACAGGGCGGATCTAACTATGGCTACACCTTC.

This clonotype was observed a few times. This CDR3 reads CATSRDLGTSGQETQYF. The CDR3 coding sequence is TGTGCCACCAGCAGGGATCTCGGGACTAGCGGACAAGAGACCCAGTACTTC. The chain joins TRBV15 to TRBJ2-5, with TRBD2 matching over 11 bases. CDR3 length equals 17 residues. CDR1 is LNHNV, CDR2 YYDKDF, per germline (reference sequence). Unmatched junction bases numbered 8, after V lost 3 bases and J lost 2 bases. Variable domain in full (rest from reference TRBV15 and TRBJ2-5): DAMVIQNPRYQVTQFGKPVTLSCSQTLNHNVMYWYQQKSSQAPKLLFHYYDKDFNNEADTPDNFQSRRPNTSFCFLDIRSPGLGDTAMYLCATSRDLGTSGQETQYFGPGTRLLVL.